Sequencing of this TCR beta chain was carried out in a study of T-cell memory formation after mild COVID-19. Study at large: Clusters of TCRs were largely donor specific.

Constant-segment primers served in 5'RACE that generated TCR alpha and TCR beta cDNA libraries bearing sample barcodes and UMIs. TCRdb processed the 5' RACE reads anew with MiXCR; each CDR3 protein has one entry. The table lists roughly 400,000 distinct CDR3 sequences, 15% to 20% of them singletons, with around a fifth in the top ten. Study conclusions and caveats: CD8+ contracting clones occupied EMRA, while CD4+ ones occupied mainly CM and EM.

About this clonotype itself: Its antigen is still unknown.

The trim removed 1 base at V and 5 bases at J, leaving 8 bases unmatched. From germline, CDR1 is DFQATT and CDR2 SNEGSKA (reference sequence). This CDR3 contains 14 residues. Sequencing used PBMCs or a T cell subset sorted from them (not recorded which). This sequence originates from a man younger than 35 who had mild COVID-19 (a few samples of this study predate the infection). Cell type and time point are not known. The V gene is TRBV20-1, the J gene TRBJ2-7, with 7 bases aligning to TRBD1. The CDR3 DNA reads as TGCAGTGCTAGAGGACAGGGCGGCGTCCACGAGCAGTACTTC. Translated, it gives CSARGQGGVHEQYF.